The 21 T cell receptor beta chains presented below share a single source sample, sequenced in a study of OX40 agonist ivuxolimab in advanced cancers. Sequencing was performed with immunoSEQ multiplex PCR; in TCRdb, only in-frame clones are kept and a portion is missing. The table shows roughly 79,000 clones, with about 90% occurring only once. Sequenced here: CD4+ or CD8+ T cells sorted from blood, sampled in a trial of the OX40 agonist ivuxolimab. The receptors come from an adult with an advanced solid tumor such as melanoma, head and neck, liver or kidney cancer.

Only a few counts were recorded for this clone. The genes are TRBV28 and TRBJ1-5; D call uncertain. Per germline, CDR1 MDHEN and CDR2 SYDVKM. V gave up 7 bases and J gave up 0 bases, with 4 bases separating them. This CDR3 has 12 residues. CDR3 coding DNA: TGTGCCAGCAAGACTAGCAATCAGCCCCAGCATTTT. It encodes CASKTSNQPQHF.

The rearrangement links TRBV27 to TRBJ2-1, with 8 bases that match TRBD1. Germline V gene lookup returns CDR1 MNHEY and CDR2 SMNVEV (reference sequence). V was clipped by 3 bases and J by 3 bases; unmatched bases: 4. CDR3 size: 15 residues. The CDR3 reads CASSFQGANYNEQFF. CDR3 DNA: TGTGCCAGCAGTTTTCAGGGGGCTAACTACAATGAGCAGTTCTTC.

The chain has TRBV6-5 and TRBJ2-7; the D gene could be TRBD1 or TRBD2 (5 bases each). CDR1 and CDR2 from the germline V gene are MNHEY and SVGAGI. This CDR3 has 15 amino acids. The V gene lost 6 bases and the J gene lost 5 bases, with 20 bases spanning the gap. Written as DNA, the CDR3 is TGTGCCAGCAGCCACCCTCGGGGTGGGGCCCACGAGCAGTACTTC. Protein sequence: CASSHPRGGAHEQYF.

The rearrangement links TRBV2 to TRBJ2-2; possibly TRBD1 for D (5 bases). This CDR3 comprises 14 residues. CDR1 and CDR2 (germline): SNHLY, FYNNEI. The V end was cut by 4 bases, the J end by 7 bases, with 13 bases between. This CDR3 is CASSGLQEYGELFF. CDR3 bases: TGTGCCAGCAGTGGCCTACAGGAGTACGGGGAGCTGTTTTTT. Using reference TRBV2 and TRBJ2-2 for the parts outside the CDR3, the full variable domain is EPEVTQTPSHQVTQMGQEVILRCVPISNHLYFYWYRQILGQKVEFLVSFYNNEISEKSEIFDDQFSVERPDGSNFTLKIRSTKLEDSAMYFCASSGLQEYGELFFGEGSRLTVL.

The chain carries TRBV7-9 and TRBJ2-5, with D perhaps matching TRBD1 (5 bases). V was trimmed by 2 bases and J by 2 bases, leaving 15 bases between them. Germline CDR1 SEHNR, CDR2 FQNEAQ (reference sequence). The CDR3 is 16 amino acids. The CDR3 loop reads CASSLRQGGKQETQYF. Written as DNA, the CDR3 is TGTGCCAGCAGCTTAAGGCAGGGCGGCAAACAAGAGACCCAGTACTTC.

The chain carries TRBV19 and TRBJ1-1; TRBD1 is a possible D gene (6 bases). The V end was cut by 10 bases, the J end by 4 bases, with 28 bases between. This CDR3 is built from 17 residues. Germline V gives CDR1 LNHDA, CDR2 SQIVND (reference sequence). CDR3 DNA sequence: TGTGCCACCCCGGGTTGGCAGGGGCGACCCATACGCACTGAAGCTTTCTTT. Translated: CATPGWQGRPIRTEAFF. Full variable domain (rest looked up from reference TRBV19 and TRBJ1-1): DGGITQSPKYLFRKEGQNVTLSCEQNLNHDAMYWYRQDPGQGLRLIYYSQIVNDFQKGDIAEGYSVSREKKESFPLTVTSAQKNPTAFYLCATPGWQGRPIRTEAFFGQGTRLTVV.

The sample holds one count of this clone. The rearrangement uses TRBV7-2 and TRBJ1-2; D might be TRBD1 (6 bases). The CDR3 sequence is 13 residues long. Trimming shortened V by 6 bases and J by 7 bases, and 15 bases separated the two germline ends. Germline V gene data show CDR1 as SGHTA and CDR2 as FQGNSA. The CDR3 here is CASSRDRRAGYTF. The CDR3 DNA reads TGTGCCAGCAGTCGTGACAGGAGGGCTGGCTACACCTTC.

This rearrangement joins TRBV28 to TRBJ2-7, with 8 nucleotides matching TRBD2. Germline CDR1 and CDR2: MDHEN and SYDVKM. The V gene end was trimmed by 6 bases and the J gene end by 4 bases; junction bases not matched to a gene: 5. This CDR3 is built from 13 residues. The CDR3 loop reads CASSFSGVYEQYF. The CDR3 nucleotides are TGTGCCAGCAGCTTTAGCGGGGTGTACGAGCAGTACTTC. The whole variable domain, filled in from reference TRBV28 and TRBJ2-7, reads DVKVTQSSRYLVKRTGEKVFLECVQDMDHENMFWYRQDPGLGLRLIYFSYDVKMKEKGDIPEGYSVSREKKERFSLILESASTNQTSMYLCASSFSGVYEQYFGPGTRLTVT.

This chain connects TRBV30 to TRBJ2-7; 9 bases fit TRBD1. V shed 1 base and J 4 bases; nucleotides not matched to a gene: 11. Per germline, CDR1 GTSNPN and CDR2 SVGIG (reference sequence). The CDR3 covers 16 residues. In DNA, the CDR3 is TGTGCCTGGAGTGGGGTACAGGGGGCGTTAGTTTACGAGCAGTACTTC. Its protein product is CAWSGVQGALVYEQYF. Using reference TRBV30 and TRBJ2-7 for the parts outside the CDR3, the full variable domain is SQTIHQWPATLVQPVGSPLSLECTVEGTSNPNLYWYRQAAGRGLQLLFYSVGIGQISSEVPQNLSASRPQDRQFILSSKKLLLSDSGFYLCAWSGVQGALVYEQYFGPGTRLTVT.

The rearrangement joins TRBV29-1 to TRBJ2-2, with D tentatively TRBD1 or TRBD2 (6 bases each). CDR3 length equals 14 residues. Trimming cost V 3 bases and J 1 base, with 9 bases left between them. CDR1 is SQVTM and CDR2 is ANQGSEA in the germline V gene. CDR3 protein: CSVDGGRNTGELFF. Here the CDR3 DNA reads TGCAGCGTTGATGGGGGGCGGAACACCGGGGAGCTGTTTTTT.

The chain recombines TRBV6-6 with TRBJ2-1; D perhaps matches TRBD2 (6 bases). The CDR3 consists of 15 residues. Germline CDR1 is MNHNY and CDR2 is SVGAGI (reference sequence). V was pared by 5 bases and J by 7 bases, with 18 bases between. The CDR3 bases are TGTGCCAGCAGTCTCCTAGCGTCGGTGCAGAATGAGCAGTTCTTC. This encodes CASSLLASVQNEQFF.

This rearrangement joins TRBV6-1 to TRBJ2-7, with a possible D match to TRBD1 (5 bases). CDR1 is MNHNS, CDR2 SASEGT, per germline. The V gene lost 4 bases and the J gene lost 2 bases, with 9 bases spanning the gap. The CDR3 is 13 residues long. The CDR3 DNA is TGTGCCAGCAGTGTTGAGACAGCCTACGAGCAGTACTTC. Encoded protein: CASSVETAYEQYF.

This clone was picked up one time. The chain recombines TRBV11-3 with TRBJ2-7; D is ambiguous. The V gene lost 10 bases and the J gene lost 6 bases, with 10 bases spanning the gap. The CDR3 is made up of 10 amino acids. Germline V gene lookup returns CDR1 SGHNT and CDR2 YENEEA. The chain's CDR3 is CATDQGEQYF. DNA of the CDR3: TGTGCCACCGACCAAGGCGAGCAGTACTTC.

This clone was picked up one time. The chain combines TRBV11-3 with TRBJ1-1; possibly TRBD1 for D (6 bases). The CDR3 is made up of 15 amino acids. Germline CDR1 is SGHNT and CDR2 is YENEEA. V was pared by 3 bases and J by 6 bases, with 17 bases between. The CDR3: CASSLEISRGAEAFF. The CDR3, as DNA: TGTGCCAGCAGCTTGGAGATATCCAGGGGAGCTGAAGCTTTCTTT.

V is TRBV9 and J is TRBJ1-1, with 7 bases that match TRBD1. Germline V gene data show CDR1 as SGDLS and CDR2 as YYNGEE. CDR3 length equals 13 residues. V shed 4 bases, J shed 5 bases, and the junction held 5 bases outside the gene matches. Written as DNA, the CDR3 is TGTGCCAGCAGCCAGCAACAGGGGACTGAAGCTTTCTTT. This translates into CASSQQQGTEAFF.

This chain links TRBV4-1 with TRBJ2-5, with TRBD1 as a possible D gene (7 bases). This CDR3 is built from 16 residues. Trimming removed 3 bases at V and 7 bases at J, with 21 bases between. Per germline, CDR1 MGHRA and CDR2 YSYEKL. This chain's CDR3 is CASSQPLGRGRGTQYF. Here the CDR3 DNA reads TGCGCCAGCAGCCAGCCACTCGGAAGGGGGCGGGGGACCCAGTACTTC.

This clone was observed a handful of times. The gene calls are TRBV19 and TRBJ1-5; D is unresolved. The V end was cut by 6 bases, the J end by 6 bases, with 9 bases between. Per the germline V gene, CDR1 is LNHDA and CDR2 is SQIVND (reference sequence). The CDR3 extends over 12 amino acids. The CDR3 DNA reads as TGTGCCAGTAGAGGAGTGGGTCAGCCCCAGCATTTT. This codes for CASRGVGQPQHF.

Regarding this clone: The sample has other DNA sequences that encode this CDR3 too. The chain is built from TRBV29-1 and TRBJ2-7, with TRBD1 matching 11 bases. This CDR3 has 13 amino acids. The V segment lost 4 bases and the J segment 4 bases; nucleotides outside the gene matches: 3. Germline V gene lookup returns CDR1 SQVTM and CDR2 ANQGSEA. The CDR3 sequence: CSVAGTGGYEQYF. CDR3 DNA: TGCAGCGTTGCCGGGACAGGGGGGTACGAGCAGTACTTC.

V is TRBV9 and J is TRBJ2-1, with 10 bases matching TRBD2. V lost 3 bases to trimming and J lost 12 bases; unmatched junction nucleotides: 9. Germline lookup yields CDR1 SGDLS and CDR2 YYNGEE. CDR3 length: 14 residues. CDR3 DNA: TGTGCCAGCAGCGGGGCTAGCGGGAGTCGGGGGCAGTTCTTC. Amino acids: CASSGASGSRGQFF.

The genes are TRBV6-1 and TRBJ2-1; D tentatively fits TRBD1 or TRBD2 (6 bases each). The ends were cut back, 3 bases at V and 0 bases at J, with 12 bases in the middle. Germline V CDR1 and CDR2: MNHNS, SASEGT. CDR3 length: 16 residues. DNA of the CDR3: TGTGCCAGCAGTGAGGAGGGGGTGAGCTCCTACAATGAGCAGTTCTTC. Its protein is CASSEEGVSSYNEQFF.

V and J are TRBV7-8 and TRBJ1-2; no clear D. There are 15 residues in the CDR3. V lost 1 base to trimming and J lost 0 bases, with 9 bases between them. Germline lookup yields CDR1 SGHVS and CDR2 FQNEAQ. The CDR3 DNA is TGTGCCAGCAGCTTAGTGGGCACCGCTAACTATGGCTACACCTTC. This gives the protein CASSLVGTANYGYTF.